This is a list of T cell receptor beta chains from one sample in a study of beta chain features in type 1 diabetes. The protocol was immunoSEQ multiplex PCR, while the TCRdb copy is restricted to in-frame clones and leaves out a portion. The profile shows about 740,000 clones, around 15% of them singletons. Sequencing was carried out using naive CD4+ T cells from blood. All receptors derive from a man younger than 35 with type 1 diabetes. CDR3s include the opening cysteine and the closing phenylalanine or tryptophan. A D gene is named only where the DNA matches it firmly. Expanded clones are given a class, and other clones once, few, many or no size at all.

abundance	d_gene	j_gene	v_gene	CDR3aa	CDR3nt
few	TRBD2	TRBJ2-1	TRBV19	CASSTSGRTPNEQFF	TGTGCCAGTAGCACTAGCGGGAGAACCCCCAATGAGCAGTTCTTC
NA	TRBD1	TRBJ2-7	TRBV2	CASNSGQRGYEQYF	TGTGCCAGCAATTCGGGACAGAGAGGCTACGAGCAGTACTTC
NA	TRBD2	TRBJ2-3	TRBV27	CASSSGLAGATDTQYF	TGTGCCAGCAGTTCCGGACTAGCGGGGGCAACAGATACGCAGTATTTT
few	NA	TRBJ1-5	TRBV7-9	CASSLIGDQPQHF	TGTGCCAGCAGCTTAATAGGGGATCAGCCCCAGCATTTT
NA	NA	TRBJ2-1	TRBV2	CASSRGLSSYNEQFF	TGTGCCAGCAGTCGAGGGTTGAGCTCCTACAATGAGCAGTTCTTC
few	NA	TRBJ1-2	TRBV6-5	CVTGSNYGYTF	TGTGTTACGGGGTCAAACTATGGCTACACCTTC
few	NA	TRBJ1-2	TRBV29-1	CSVDQVNYGYTF	TGCAGCGTTGACCAGGTGAACTATGGCTACACCTTC
NA	NA	TRBJ2-3	TRBV7-8	CASSLALEGGWPDTQYF	TGTGCCAGCAGCTTAGCGCTGGAAGGGGGGTGGCCAGATACGCAGTATTTT
NA	TRBD1	TRBJ2-3	TRBV7-2	CASSPGQGAGTDTQYF	TGTGCCAGCAGCCCGGGACAGGGGGCTGGCACAGATACGCAGTATTTT
NA	NA	TRBJ1-1	TRBV6-1	CASKNTEAFF	TGTGCCAGCAAGAACACTGAAGCTTTCTTT
few	NA	TRBJ1-1	TRBV7-2	CASSLAEGTEAFF	TGTGCCAGCAGCTTAGCTGAGGGCACTGAAGCTTTCTTT
NA	TRBD2	TRBJ2-1	TRBV9	CASSVATSGGLYNEQFF	TGTGCCAGCAGCGTAGCTACAAGCGGGGGGTTATACAATGAGCAGTTCTTC
NA	TRBD2	TRBJ2-7	TRBV6-1	CASSPISGGTYEQYF	TGTGCCAGCAGTCCAATTAGCGGGGGGACCTACGAGCAGTACTTC
few	NA	TRBJ1-4	TRBV4-1	CASSRLPVEKLFF	TGCGCCAGCAGCCGGCTTCCAGTTGAAAAACTGTTTTTT
NA	NA	TRBJ1-2	TRBV6-5	CASSSSGDGYTF	TGTGCCAGCAGTTCCAGTGGTGATGGCTACACCTTC
NA	NA	TRBJ1-2	TRBV19	CASRVIAGYGYTF	TGTGCCAGTCGGGTTATAGCCGGATATGGCTACACCTTC
few	TRBD1	TRBJ2-2	TRBV25-1	CASSERQGANTGELFF	TGTGCCAGCAGTGAACGACAGGGGGCGAACACCGGGGAGCTGTTTTTT
NA	NA	TRBJ1-1	TRBV7-9	CASSLARVDDTEAFF	TGTGCCAGCAGCTTAGCCCGGGTGGATGACACTGAAGCTTTCTTT
NA	NA	TRBJ2-7	TRBV27	CASRSAYSYEQYF	TGTGCCAGCAGGTCCGCATACTCCTACGAGCAGTACTTC
NA	NA	TRBJ1-2	TRBV5-4	CASSLNDYGYTF	TGTGCCAGCAGCTTGAACGACTATGGCTACACCTTC
NA	NA	TRBJ1-1	TRBV29-1	CSVEGRGGADTEAFF	TGCAGCGTTGAGGGACGTGGGGGAGCGGACACTGAAGCTTTCTTT
few	TRBD1	TRBJ1-5	TRBV15	CATSRGQGNQPQHF	TGTGCCACCAGCAGGGGACAGGGCAATCAGCCCCAGCATTTT
few	TRBD1	TRBJ1-2	TRBV5-6	CASSWTGPNYGYTF	TGTGCCAGCAGCTGGACAGGACCTAACTATGGCTACACCTTC
NA	NA	TRBJ2-2	TRBV6-6	CASKSGELFF	TGTGCCAGCAAGAGCGGGGAGCTGTTTTTT
few	NA	TRBJ1-1	TRBV6-5	CASRRQVNTEAFF	TGTGCCAGCAGGCGTCAGGTGAACACTGAAGCTTTCTTT
NA	TRBD1	TRBJ1-5	TRBV2	CASSGTGAFQPQHF	TGTGCCAGCAGCGGGACAGGGGCATTCCAGCCCCAGCATTTT
few	TRBD1	TRBJ1-6	TRBV7-9	CASSYRTGNSPLHF	TGTGCCAGCAGCTATCGGACAGGGAACTCACCCCTCCACTTT
NA	TRBD1	TRBJ2-1	TRBV10-3	CATTPGQSYNEQFF	TGTGCCACGACACCGGGACAGAGCTACAATGAGCAGTTCTTC
NA	TRBD1	TRBJ1-1	TRBV23-1	CASSQGTVNPYTEAFF	TGCGCCAGCAGTCAAGGGACAGTCAACCCGTACACTGAAGCTTTCTTT
few	TRBD1	TRBJ1-2	TRBV5-1	CASSSDRAAGYTF	TGCGCCAGCAGCTCGGACAGGGCCGCCGGCTACACCTTC
few	NA	TRBJ2-7	TRBV5-1	CASSPITGIEYEQYF	TGCGCCAGCAGCCCAATCACAGGGATCGAGTACGAGCAGTACTTC
few	NA	TRBJ1-1	TRBV7-9	CASTPRGEKAFF	TGTGCCAGCACCCCGCGGGGAGAGAAAGCTTTCTTT
NA	TRBD1	TRBJ2-5	TRBV5-6	CASTWDRFQETQYF	TGTGCCAGCACTTGGGACAGGTTCCAAGAGACCCAGTACTTC
few	NA	TRBJ2-5	TRBV7-6	CASSLSDKETQYF	TGTGCCAGCAGCTTGTCAGACAAAGAGACCCAGTACTTC
NA	NA	TRBJ1-4	TRBV28	CASSPPGIWAATNEKLFF	TGTGCCAGCAGCCCCCCGGGGATTTGGGCTGCAACTAATGAAAAACTGTTTTTT
few	TRBD1	TRBJ1-2	TRBV7-2	CASSAAGQGGYTF	TGTGCCAGCAGCGCGGCGGGACAGGGTGGCTACACCTTC
few	TRBD1	TRBJ1-2	TRBV30	CAWSQTGQFLGYTF	TGTGCCTGGAGCCAAACGGGACAGTTCTTGGGCTACACCTTC
few	NA	TRBJ2-7	TRBV5-1	CASSLGGTYEQYF	TGCGCCAGCAGCCTCGGTGGAACCTACGAGCAGTACTTC
NA	NA	TRBJ2-5	TRBV6-1	CASSEISLSGQETQYF	TGTGCCAGCAGTGAAATCTCTCTTAGCGGCCAAGAGACCCAGTACTTC
NA	NA	TRBJ1-5	TRBV28	CASQWAGATYQPQHF	TGTGCCAGCCAATGGGCAGGGGCAACTTATCAGCCCCAGCATTTT
NA	NA	TRBJ1-2	TRBV30	CAWGRQTNYGYTF	TGTGCCTGGGGAAGACAGACTAACTATGGCTACACCTTC
few	TRBD1	TRBJ2-7	TRBV13	CASSSPGTVNREQYF	TGTGCCAGCAGCTCCCCCGGGACAGTAAACCGCGAGCAGTACTTC
few	NA	TRBJ1-1	TRBV9	CASSVAGQNTEAFF	TGTGCCAGCAGCGTAGCTGGGCAGAACACTGAAGCTTTCTTT
NA	TRBD2	TRBJ2-3	TRBV19	CASSTGLESRTQYF	TGTGCCAGTAGTACGGGACTAGAGTCAAGGACGCAGTATTTT
NA	NA	TRBJ1-6	TRBV30	CAWSPARTEGGNSPLHF	TGTGCCTGGAGTCCCGCGCGTACAGAGGGGGGTAATTCACCCCTCCACTTT
few	NA	TRBJ1-2	TRBV9	CASSGGQPLSQRGYTF	TGTGCCAGCAGCGGAGGACAGCCCCTCTCCCAAAGGGGCTACACCTTC